These T cell receptor beta chains were read from a single sample in a study of T cells in Graves' hyperthyroidism and ophthalmopathy. Each CDR3 protein is one row after TCRdb ran MiXCR on the multiplex PCR reads. The sample lists some 250,000 distinct CDR3 sequences; about 15% were seen once. Sequenced: blood. The receptors here all came from a woman in her forties with Graves' hyperthyroidism that later progressed to Graves' ophthalmopathy. CDR3s include the opening cysteine and the closing phenylalanine or tryptophan. D genes are given only for firm matches. A row's size may be missing; if present it is once, few, many or a size class.

v_gene: TRBV24-1; abundance: many; j_gene: TRBJ2-5; d_gene: NA; CDR3nt: TGTGCCACCAGCCGACCGGAGGGGACCCAGTACTTC; CDR3aa: CATSRPEGTQYF
v_gene: TRBV11-2; abundance: many; j_gene: TRBJ1-2; d_gene: NA; CDR3nt: TGTGCCAGGAATTATAGACGCAGCCTTAACTATGGCTACACCTTC; CDR3aa: CARNYRRSLNYGYTF
v_gene: TRBV4-1; abundance: many; j_gene: TRBJ2-2; d_gene: TRBD2; CDR3nt: TGCGCCAGCAGCCCGGAATTCCTGGTCCTAGCGGGGAGCGGGGAGCTGTTTTTT; CDR3aa: CASSPEFLVLAGSGELFF
v_gene: TRBV11-2; abundance: many; j_gene: TRBJ1-2; d_gene: TRBD1; CDR3nt: TGTGCCAGCAGCTCCGTGAGGGACAGCAGGGTGGCGCCCCTCTATGGCTACACCTTC; CDR3aa: CASSSVRDSRVAPLYGYTF
v_gene: TRBV28; abundance: NA; j_gene: TRBJ2-7; d_gene: TRBD2; CDR3nt: TGTGCCAGCGGAGAGCGGGGACTAGCTTACTACTACGAGCAGTACTTC; CDR3aa: CASGERGLAYYYEQYF
v_gene: TRBV20-1; abundance: NA; j_gene: TRBJ2-1; d_gene: TRBD1; CDR3nt: TGCAGTGCTAGACCTCAGGGGGCCCGGGAGCAGTTCTTC; CDR3aa: CSARPQGAREQFF
v_gene: TRBV6-9; abundance: NA; j_gene: TRBJ2-7; d_gene: TRBD2; CDR3nt: TGTGCCAGCAGCTTAGTGACTAGCGGGAGGCACGAGCAGTACTTC; CDR3aa: CASSLVTSGRHEQYF
v_gene: TRBV2; abundance: many; j_gene: TRBJ2-1; d_gene: TRBD1; CDR3nt: TGTGCCAACAGTTTACGACAGGGGGCCGATACCTCCTATTCCTACAATGAGCAGTTCTTC; CDR3aa: CANSLRQGADTSYSYNEQFF
v_gene: TRBV20-1; abundance: NA; j_gene: TRBJ1-5; d_gene: TRBD1; CDR3nt: TGCAGTGCCTCGACAGGGGATCAGCCCCAGCATTTT; CDR3aa: CSASTGDQPQHF
v_gene: TRBV10-2; abundance: NA; j_gene: TRBJ2-3; d_gene: NA; CDR3nt: TGCGCCAGCAGTGAGGACAGCCGCCGAGGTACGCAGTATTTT; CDR3aa: CASSEDSRRGTQYF
v_gene: TRBV27; abundance: many; j_gene: TRBJ2-7; d_gene: NA; CDR3nt: TGTGCCAGCACCCCCGGACGTAGCTCCTACGAGCAGTACTTC; CDR3aa: CASTPGRSSYEQYF
v_gene: TRBV27; abundance: many; j_gene: TRBJ2-2; d_gene: NA; CDR3nt: TGTGCCAGCAGTTTAACTCGGGGTGCCGGGGAGCTGTTTTTT; CDR3aa: CASSLTRGAGELFF
v_gene: TRBV28; abundance: NA; j_gene: TRBJ2-5; d_gene: TRBD2; CDR3nt: TGTGCCAGCAGTCCTGGACTAGCGGGAGGCTACTTC; CDR3aa: CASSPGLAGGYF
v_gene: TRBV28; abundance: many; j_gene: TRBJ2-3; d_gene: TRBD2; CDR3nt: TGTGCCAGCAGTTTGGGGGAGGGGAGCACAGATACGCAGTATTTT; CDR3aa: CASSLGEGSTDTQYF
v_gene: TRBV3-1; abundance: many; j_gene: TRBJ2-1; d_gene: NA; CDR3nt: TGTGCCAGCAGCGATCCACCTAGCAAGGGTGAGCAGTTCTTC; CDR3aa: CASSDPPSKGEQFF
v_gene: TRBV7-9; abundance: many; j_gene: TRBJ1-2; d_gene: TRBD1; CDR3nt: TGTGCCAGCAGCCCGAAATTTCGGGCGCAGACAGGGGGCTATGGCTACACCTTC; CDR3aa: CASSPKFRAQTGGYGYTF
v_gene: TRBV11-2; abundance: once; j_gene: TRBJ1-1; d_gene: TRBD1; CDR3nt: TGTGCCAGCAGCTCTCTACCGCAGGGGGAGGGGAATGGCGACACTGAAGCTTTCTTT; CDR3aa: CASSSLPQGEGNGDTEAFF
v_gene: TRBV7-2; abundance: many; j_gene: TRBJ2-1; d_gene: NA; CDR3nt: TGTGCCAGCAGCCTACCGTTTCCCCGGGACAATGAGCAGTTCTTC; CDR3aa: CASSLPFPRDNEQFF
v_gene: TRBV3-1; abundance: many; j_gene: TRBJ2-5; d_gene: NA; CDR3nt: TGTGCCAGCGGTGGGGACTTAGAACCCCTACAGTACTTC; CDR3aa: CASGGDLEPLQYF
v_gene: TRBV6-2/TRBV6-3; abundance: NA; j_gene: TRBJ2-7; d_gene: TRBD1; CDR3nt: TGTGCCAGCAGTTCCGACGGACAGGGGAACTCCTACGAGCAGTACTTC; CDR3aa: CASSSDGQGNSYEQYF
v_gene: TRBV9; abundance: many; j_gene: TRBJ1-1; d_gene: NA; CDR3nt: TGTGCCAGCAGCGTACAGCGGGGAGTGGCGGGTACTTTGGACACTGAAGCTTTCTTT; CDR3aa: CASSVQRGVAGTLDTEAFF
v_gene: TRBV4-2; abundance: NA; j_gene: TRBJ1-3; d_gene: NA; CDR3nt: TGTGCCAGCAGCCAAAGGCTCCTCTCTGGAAACACCATATATTTT; CDR3aa: CASSQRLLSGNTIYF
v_gene: TRBV12-3/TRBV12-4; abundance: NA; j_gene: TRBJ2-3; d_gene: NA; CDR3nt: TGTGCCAGCAGCTCCGTTGCTACGCAGTATTTT; CDR3aa: CASSSVATQYF
v_gene: TRBV28; abundance: many; j_gene: TRBJ2-3; d_gene: NA; CDR3nt: TGTGCCAGCAGTCCCTCTTCCCCTCGTGCTCCTCTAATCACAGATACGCAGTATTTT; CDR3aa: CASSPSSPRAPLITDTQYF
v_gene: TRBV14; abundance: few; j_gene: TRBJ1-2; d_gene: NA; CDR3nt: TGTGCCAGCAGCCCGGGTCCTAACTATGGCTACACCTTC; CDR3aa: CASSPGPNYGYTF
v_gene: TRBV20-1; abundance: many; j_gene: TRBJ2-7; d_gene: NA; CDR3nt: TGCAGTGCTATGGCACTCCAGGGATACGAGCAGTACTTC; CDR3aa: CSAMALQGYEQYF
v_gene: TRBV11-1; abundance: many; j_gene: TRBJ2-7; d_gene: NA; CDR3nt: TGTGCCAGCAGCCCCGAATCTATGTACGAGCAGTACTTC; CDR3aa: CASSPESMYEQYF
v_gene: TRBV15; abundance: many; j_gene: TRBJ1-5; d_gene: NA; CDR3nt: TGTGCCACCAGCAGCCTCAATCAGCCCCAGCATTTT; CDR3aa: CATSSLNQPQHF
v_gene: TRBV14; abundance: NA; j_gene: TRBJ2-2; d_gene: NA; CDR3nt: TGTGCCAGCAGTCCTCGGGAGAACACCGGGGAGCTGTTTTTT; CDR3aa: CASSPRENTGELFF
v_gene: TRBV6-5; abundance: NA; j_gene: TRBJ1-1; d_gene: TRBD1; CDR3nt: TGTGCCAGCAGTTCCCTCGGGACAGGGGGTAACACTGAAGCTTTCTTT; CDR3aa: CASSSLGTGGNTEAFF